In its sample, the clone carrying this T cell receptor (beta chain) was seen once. This entry belongs to a study of blood T cell repertoires in COVID-19. Study details: From the United States, Italy and Spain came samples of acute and convalescent COVID-19. The cDNA or gDNA used as material had been derived from T cells, B-cell-depleted T cells, or PBMCs.

Original data processing: Quantification of nucleated cells was approximated via reference gene primer amplification. Assay: immunoSEQ multiplex PCR; the TCRdb copy retains only in-frame clones and omits some. V, J and clone size derive from that table, while D and trimming were established from the DNA sequence. The sample holds about 220,000 clones, roughly 80% seen once. Sequencing was carried out using peripheral blood. This TCR came from a human donor in a cohort sampled during active COVID-19.

Here the CDR3 reads CASSYSKRFTEAFF. CDR3 coding DNA: TGTGCCAGCAGTTACTCGAAGAGGTTCACTGAAGCTTTCTTT. V usage is TRBV6-2 or TRBV6-3 and J usage is TRBJ1-1; D not certain. The V gene's germline CDR1 is MNHEY and CDR2 SVGEGT. The CDR3 extends over 14 amino acids. Trimming took 0 bases from V and 4 from J, leaving 9 bases between them.